Only one count was recorded for the clone carrying this T cell receptor beta chain. The data originate from a study of CD8 T cells in Susac syndrome. This CDR3 comprises 16 residues. Germline V lookup: CDR1 MNHEY, CDR2 SMNVEV (reference sequence). The V and J ends lost 3 bases and 2 bases respectively, with 14 bases between them. When the RNA was reverse transcribed, random hexamers were used with an input of about 0.5 to 1 ug. Amplification of TCR beta CDR3 was carried out by immunoSEQ multiplex PCR, which covered 54 Vbeta and 13 Jbeta segments. TCRdb called the immunoSEQ multiplex PCR reads again in MiXCR, with one record for every CDR3 protein. The sample holds 130,000 to 150,000 distinct CDR3 sequences; 94% are singletons and the top ten take over 0.25%. Bulk CD8+ and CD4+ cells came from magnetic negative isolation; CD8+ TEMRA by FACS.

This TCR came from a human donor in good health. This chain connects TRBV27 to TRBJ2-1; TRBD2 is a possible D gene (5 bases). The source material was CD8+ T cells from PBMCs. The chain's CDR3 is CASSFLGGGPYNEQFF. The CDR3 DNA follows: TGTGCCAGCAGTTTCCTAGGAGGTGGCCCCTACAATGAGCAGTTCTTC.